This TCR beta chain derives from a study of CD4 T cells in relation to SARS-CoV-2 and coronaviruses. Germline CDR1 MDHEN, CDR2 SYDVKM. The CDR3 length is 16 residues. Study observations and caveats: Memory recall responses, not primary responses primed in culture, are what the assay detects.

Deep TCR-beta sequencing used DNA from uncultured naive and memory CD4+ T cells. This table comes from immunoSEQ multiplex PCR, and its TCRdb copy is limited to in-frame clones, with some not included. The profile shows about 56,000 clones, around 90% of them singletons. A note on this clone: Antigen: not known. The germline gene is not matched at one end of the junction; a read error may be the cause.

The TCR sequence derives from an adult with COVID-19. The specimen was naive CD4+ T cells from PBMCs. Subset given: naive CD4+ T cells isolated by negative enrichment. The V gene is TRBV28, the J gene TRBJ1-4; D gene uncertain. The CDR3 coding sequence is TGTGCCAGCAGTTTCGCATTCTTGGACCCTAAAGAAAAACTGTTTTTT. As protein: CASSFAFLDPKEKLFF.